Below, 15 T cell receptor beta chains from the same sample are listed, as sequenced in a study of cytomegalovirus exposure and HLA in healthy donors. The PCR had 60 Vbeta and 13 Jbeta primers. Libraries were prepared by immunoSEQ multiplex PCR; TCRdb keeps only in-frame clonotypes and omits some of them. The table has fewer than 130,000 clones, more than 65% seen once. The sample was PBMCs. These receptors were obtained from a man aged 25-45 years in good health and CMV-seropositive.

This clone was found a few times. V is TRBV4-3 and J is TRBJ2-2; weak D call: TRBD2 (5 bases). The V and J ends lost 6 bases and 7 bases respectively, with 18 bases between them. The CDR3 sequence is 15 residues long. Germline V gene sequence: CDR1 LGHNA, CDR2 YSLEER. As DNA, the CDR3 is TGCGCCAGCAGGGTGTCCGTGCATGGGAGCGGGGAGCTGTTTTTT. Translating it yields CASRVSVHGSGELFF.

This clone turned up a few times. The chain uses TRBV4-1 and TRBJ2-7, with 8 bases identical to TRBD1. The CDR3 spans 16 residues. Germline loops: CDR1 MGHRA, CDR2 YSYEKL. The junction had 11 bases not matched to a gene; V was cut back by 1 base and J by 6 bases. DNA for the CDR3: TGCGCCAGCAGCCAAGTCGGCAGGACAGGGCTGGTCGAGCAGTACTTC. It codes for CASSQVGRTGLVEQYF.

The CDR3 protein is CASSIGEYNEQFF. The CDR3 DNA reads as TGTGCCAGTAGTATAGGGGAGTATAATGAGCAGTTCTTC. The chain employs TRBV19 and TRBJ2-1; TRBD2 is a possible D gene (5 bases). Germline values: CDR1 LNHDA, CDR2 SQIVND (reference sequence). The CDR3 consists of 13 residues. Trimming left V 1 base short and J 7 bases short, with 8 bases between. Full variable domain (missing parts from reference TRBV19 and TRBJ2-1): DGGITQSPKYLFRKEGQNVTLSCEQNLNHDAMYWYRQDPGQGLRLIYYSQIVNDFQKGDIAEGYSVSREKKESFPLTVTSAQKNPTAFYLCASSIGEYNEQFFGPGTRLTVL.

This rearrangement joins TRBV4-1 to TRBJ1-2; D gene ambiguous. Germline CDR1 and CDR2: MGHRA and YSYEKL. V was shortened by 0 bases and J by 4 bases, with 9 bases between the two germline ends. CDR3 size: 14 residues. The CDR3 loop is CASSQDLGGYGYTF. As DNA, the CDR3 is TGCGCCAGCAGCCAAGATTTGGGAGGCTATGGCTACACCTTC.

The J gene is TRBJ2-3, the V gene TRBV4-1; 12 bases are a match to TRBD2. The V segment lost 1 base and the J segment 6 bases; nucleotides outside the gene matches: 5. Germline V gene lookup returns CDR1 MGHRA and CDR2 YSYEKL. This CDR3 region has 16 residues. The CDR3 region is CASSQALAGGGDTQYF. The DNA for the CDR3 is TGCGCCAGCAGCCAAGCACTAGCGGGGGGAGGGGATACGCAGTATTTT.

J is TRBJ1-6 and V is TRBV7-9, with D uncertain. V was pared by 2 bases and J by 6 bases, with 2 bases between. The germline gives CDR1 SEHNR, CDR2 FQNEAQ (reference sequence). The CDR3 is 12 amino acids. The DNA of the CDR3 is TGTGCCAGCAGCTTACTTAATTCACCCCTCCACTTT. The encoded protein is CASSLLNSPLHF.

This clone was observed a few times. This chain joins TRBV5-1 and TRBJ2-7, with a weak D call TRBD2 (5 bases). The CDR3 has 12 amino acids. Germline assignment: CDR1 SGHRS and CDR2 YFSETQ. Trimming removed 0 bases from V and 6 bases from J, with 7 bases in between. The DNA of the CDR3 is TGCGCCAGCAGCTTGGATCGGGGCGAGCAGTACTTC. Protein product: CASSLDRGEQYF.

The rearrangement uses TRBV28 and TRBJ1-6; 7 nucleotides line up with TRBD1. Germline CDR1 and CDR2: MDHEN and SYDVKM. This CDR3 has 16 amino acids. With V trimmed by 5 bases and J by 4 bases, 8 bases remained unmatched. Here the CDR3 reads CASSPSTTGYNSPLHF. The CDR3 DNA follows: TGTGCCAGCAGTCCTTCCACGACAGGGTATAATTCACCCCTCCACTTT.

CDR3 nucleotides: TGTGCCAGCAGCTTAGTCGTGGAGGATGAGCAGTTCTTC. Amino acid sequence: CASSLVVEDEQFF. The chain carries TRBV11-3 and TRBJ2-1, with a weak D call TRBD2 (5 bases). This CDR3 region has 13 residues. The V gene's germline CDR1 is SGHNT and CDR2 YENEEA. V shed 1 base and J shed 8 bases, with 9 bases lying between them.

V and J are TRBV30 and TRBJ2-2, with 11 bases matching TRBD1. CDR3 length: 15 amino acids. In germline, CDR1 is GTSNPN, CDR2 SVGIG (reference sequence). With V trimmed by 1 base and J by 7 bases, 5 bases remained unmatched. CDR3 bases: TGTGCCTGGAGTGGCGGGACAGGGGGTTTCGGGGAGCTGTTTTTT. Amino acid sequence: CAWSGGTGGFGELFF.

This clone was counted a single time. The chain recombines TRBV10-3 with TRBJ2-7, with D possibly being TRBD2 (5 bases). Per germline, CDR1 ENHRY and CDR2 SYGVKD. V was pared by 0 bases and J by 2 bases, with 20 bases between. CDR3 length equals 18 residues. In DNA, the CDR3 is TGTGCCATCAGTGAGTCGACTCGTCGGACTGAAGAGGCCTACGAGCAGTACTTC. Its protein product is CAISESTRRTEEAYEQYF.

CDR3 amino acids: CSARQGHEQFF. The CDR3, as DNA: TGCAGTGCCCGACAGGGACATGAGCAGTTCTTC. The J gene is TRBJ2-1, the V gene TRBV20-1; 7 positions agree with TRBD1. CDR3 length: 11 amino acids. Germline V gene sequence: CDR1 DFQATT, CDR2 SNEGSKA (reference sequence). The V segment lost 6 bases and the J segment 8 bases; nucleotides outside the gene matches: 4.

This rearrangement joins TRBV6-6 to TRBJ2-5, with TRBD1 identical over 8 bases. The germline CDR1 and CDR2 sequences are MNHNY and SVGAGI (reference sequence). The CDR3 has 15 amino acids. With 2 bases clipped from V and 5 bases from J, the junction kept 7 bases outside the gene matches. The CDR3 loop is CASSYTGQGGETQYF. Written as DNA, the CDR3 is TGTGCCAGCAGTTACACAGGACAGGGCGGGGAGACCCAGTACTTC.

This rearrangement joins TRBV4-3 to TRBJ2-5; TRBD1 is a possible D gene (7 bases). The DNA end is a closer match to TRBJ2-7, so the J assignment may be wrong. Germline CDR1 reads LGHNA; CDR2 reads YSLEER. The CDR3 runs to 15 residues. The CDR3 DNA reads TGCGCCAGCAGCCAAGACAGGGGGACTTTTTACGAGCAGTACTTC. Residues: CASSQDRGTFYEQYF.

J is TRBJ1-6 and V is TRBV28; 9 nucleotides agree with TRBD1. Unmatched junction bases numbered 8, after V lost 3 bases and J lost 8 bases. The germline CDR1 and CDR2 sequences are MDHEN and SYDVKM. The CDR3 is 16 residues long. CDR3 sequence reads: CASSLGGTGRHSPLHF. Here the CDR3 DNA reads TGTGCCAGCAGTTTGGGGGGGACAGGGAGGCATTCACCCCTCCACTTT.